This T cell receptor beta chain derives from a study of T-cell memory formation after mild COVID-19. Study results and limitations: Contracting clones localized mainly to CM and EM when CD4+ and mainly to EMRA when CD8+. What remained unconfirmed was the SARS-CoV-2 specificity of second-wave clones peaking on day 37. A second wave expanding day 15 to 37 was CD4+-biased; contracting clones were balanced.

About this clonotype itself: Its antigen is as yet unknown.

The CDR3 has 13 amino acids. Between the trimmed V and J ends, which lost 4 bases and 7 bases, there was a span of 10 bases. Looked up from germline, CDR1 is MNHNS and CDR2 is SASEGT. The authors produced TCR alpha and TCR beta cDNA libraries with sample barcodes and UMIs by 5'RACE using constant-segment primers. TCRdb re-called the 5' RACE reads with MiXCR, one entry per CDR3 protein. The sample has about 190,000 distinct CDR3 sequences; about a fifth are singletons. The sample was PBMCs or a T cell subset sorted from them (not recorded which). The TCR sequence derives from an adult woman who had mild COVID-19 (a few samples of this study predate the infection). Cell type and time point are not known. V is TRBV6-1 and J is TRBJ2-2; D is undetermined. As DNA, the CDR3 is TGTGCCAGCAGTGCGAAGGAGATCGGGGAGCTGTTTTTT. Amino acids: CASSAKEIGELFF.